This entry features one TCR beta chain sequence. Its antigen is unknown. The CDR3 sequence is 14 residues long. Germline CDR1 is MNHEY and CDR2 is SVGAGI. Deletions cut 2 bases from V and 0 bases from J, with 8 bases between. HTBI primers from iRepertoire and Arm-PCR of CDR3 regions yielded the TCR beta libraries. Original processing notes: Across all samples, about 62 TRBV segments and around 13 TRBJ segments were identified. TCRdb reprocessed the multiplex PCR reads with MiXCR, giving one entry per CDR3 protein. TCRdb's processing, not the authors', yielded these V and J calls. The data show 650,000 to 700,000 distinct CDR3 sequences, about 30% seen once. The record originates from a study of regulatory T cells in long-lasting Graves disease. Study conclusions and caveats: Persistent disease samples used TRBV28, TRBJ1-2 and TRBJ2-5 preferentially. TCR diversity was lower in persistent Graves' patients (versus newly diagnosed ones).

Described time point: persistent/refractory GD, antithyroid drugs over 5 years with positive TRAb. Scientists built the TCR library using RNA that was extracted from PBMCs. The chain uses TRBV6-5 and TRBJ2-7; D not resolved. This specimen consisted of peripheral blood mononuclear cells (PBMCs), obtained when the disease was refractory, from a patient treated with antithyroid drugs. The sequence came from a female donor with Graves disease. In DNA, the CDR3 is TGTGCCAGCAGTTACGGTCAGGTCTCCTACGAGCAGTACTTC. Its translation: CASSYGQVSYEQYF.